This T cell receptor beta chain was profiled in a study of blood T cells in healthy people across ages. The use of a sample-barcoded 5' primer and a J-beta primer mix characterized a second PCR of 7 to 11 cycles. Each CDR3 protein is one row after TCRdb ran MiXCR on the 5' RACE reads. The table records approximately 880,000 distinct CDR3 sequences, 45% to 50% of them present only once. This clonotype was recorded many times. Antigen specificity is unknown. After removal of 4 bases from V and 5 bases from J, the junction contained 7 bases not matched to a gene. The CDR3 consists of 14 residues. From germline, CDR1 is SGHVS and CDR2 FQNEAQ. Study results and limitations: Age brought a roughly linear fall in TCR beta diversity measured per million T cells.

The chain joins TRBV7-8 to TRBJ2-5, with 7 nucleotides matching TRBD1. This sequence was found in a man aged 30-40 years in good health. The sample consisted of blood. The CDR3 DNA is TGTGCCAGCAGCTCTAGGGGACAGCCTGAGACCCAGTACTTC. It is translated as CASSSRGQPETQYF.